The rows below give T cell receptor beta chains drawn from one sample of a study of OX40 agonist ivuxolimab in advanced cancers. Method: immunoSEQ multiplex PCR; TCRdb's copy keeps in-frame clones and lacks some. The table includes about 70,000 clones, around 82% detected once. Source: CD4+ or CD8+ T cells sorted from blood, taken in a trial of the OX40 agonist ivuxolimab. The receptors were sampled from an adult with an advanced solid tumor such as melanoma, head and neck, liver or kidney cancer. Each CDR3 is given with its conserved first and last residue. A D gene is named only where the DNA matches it firmly. For some rows the clone size is stated as once, few or many, or as a class when expanded; others skip it.

j_call d_call clone_size v_call cdr3_nt cdr3_aa
TRBJ2-7 TRBD2 once TRBV7-2 TGTGCCAGCAGCTCAGCGGGGGGGCAAGCCTACGAGCAGTACTTC CASSSAGGQAYEQYF
TRBJ1-1 . . TRBV6-1 TGTGCCAGCAGTGAAAGCCCAACGCAGAACACTGAAGCTTTCTTT CASSESPTQNTEAFF
TRBJ2-5 . . TRBV19 TGTGCCAGTGGGGGGGCAGGTTCGGAGACCCAGTACTTC CASGGAGSETQYF
TRBJ2-2 TRBD1 . TRBV2 TGTGCCAGTAGAATCCGGGACAGGGGATTGACCACCGGGGAGCTGTTTTTT CASRIRDRGLTTGELFF
TRBJ2-7 . . TRBV7-2 TGTGCCAGCAGCTCTCTAGCTAAAGTAAGGAACGAGCAGTACTTC CASSSLAKVRNEQYF
TRBJ2-2 TRBD1 . TRBV10-1 TGCGCCAGCAGGACAGGGTCGGACACCGGGGAGCTGTTTTTT CASRTGSDTGELFF
TRBJ2-1 . . TRBV6-1 TGTGCCAGCAGTGAACCGGGACAAATCTACAATGAGCAGTTCTTC CASSEPGQIYNEQFF
TRBJ1-6 . few TRBV11-2 TGTGCCAGCAGGAATGGGGTGGGAAATTCACCCCTCCACTTT CASRNGVGNSPLHF
TRBJ1-4 TRBD1 . TRBV19 TGTGCCAGTAGTATTATCCCCGGGACAGCGCAGAATGAAAAACTGTTTTTT CASSIIPGTAQNEKLFF
TRBJ1-2 TRBD1 . TRBV28 TGTGCCAGCAGTTTAAGGGGGCTTGGCTACACCTTC CASSLRGLGYTF
TRBJ2-7 . . TRBV4-1 TGCGCCAGCAGCCAAGTCGGACAGCAGGTCCGAGAGCAGTACTTC CASSQVGQQVREQYF
TRBJ1-1 . . TRBV9 TGTGCCAGCAGCACCCCCACAGGGACTAAGACTGAAGCTTTCTTT CASSTPTGTKTEAFF
TRBJ1-5 . few TRBV30 TGTGCCTGGAGTGTAATGGCAGTTAATCAGCCCCAGCATTTT CAWSVMAVNQPQHF
TRBJ2-7 . . TRBV18 TGTGCCAGCTCACCAATCTCTCCGAGCTCCTACGAGCAGTACTTC CASSPISPSSYEQYF
TRBJ1-5 . . TRBV7-2 TGTGCCAGCAGCGATGCTTATAGCAATCAGCCCCAGCATTTT CASSDAYSNQPQHF
TRBJ1-5 . . TRBV5-5 TGTGCCAGCAGCTTGGGACAGCGCAATCAGCCCCAGCATTTT CASSLGQRNQPQHF
TRBJ2-7 . few TRBV6-5 TGTGCCAGCAGTTACGGGGAGAACCGTGCCGCCTACGAGCAGTACTTC CASSYGENRAAYEQYF
TRBJ1-1 . once TRBV5-6 TGTGCCAGCAGCTTTACCCGAGGGGGGGCAGGTACTGAAGCTTTCTTT CASSFTRGGAGTEAFF
TRBJ2-7 TRBD1 . TRBV6-6 TGTGCCAGCAGTCCCGGGACAGGGAGGTACGAGCAGTACTTC CASSPGTGRYEQYF
TRBJ2-3 . . TRBV10-3 TGTGCCATCAGTCGGGGGAGAAGCACAGATACGCAGTATTTT CAISRGRSTDTQYF
TRBJ2-3 TRBD1 . TRBV11-2 TGTGCCAGCAGCTTAGAGAGGGGGACAGGCTGGTATTTT CASSLERGTGWYF
TRBJ2-1 TRBD2 . TRBV2 TGTGCCAGCTCCAGGTGGGGGGGAAACAATGAGCAGTTCTTC CASSRWGGNNEQFF
TRBJ2-5 . few TRBV5-1 TGCGCCAGCAGCTCAAGACGGACCGGGACCCAAGAGACCCAGTACTTC CASSSRRTGTQETQYF
TRBJ1-2 . . TRBV7-2 TGTGCCAGCAGCTTGGGGAGATCCCCCTATGGCTACACCTTC CASSLGRSPYGYTF
TRBJ1-3 TRBD1 . TRBV11-3 TGTGCCAGCAGCCCTACAGGGGGCCCTGGAAACACCATATATTTT CASSPTGGPGNTIYF
TRBJ2-7 . . TRBV9 TGTGCCAGCAGCGTAAGACCGAACTCCTACGAGCAGTACTTC CASSVRPNSYEQYF
TRBJ1-2 . few TRBV28 TGTGCCAGCAGTGCAAGAGTCTATGGCTACACCTTC CASSARVYGYTF
TRBJ2-7 . . TRBV19 TGTGCCAGTAGTCCTCGGGATCCACCTTACGAGCAGTACTTC CASSPRDPPYEQYF
TRBJ2-5 . once TRBV28 TGTGCCAGCAGTTCCTTATCAAGACAGACCCAGTACTTC CASSSLSRQTQYF
TRBJ1-6 . . TRBV7-5 TGTGCCAGCAGCCGAGAGACAAGCTCACCCCTCCACTTT CASSRETSSPLHF
TRBJ2-7 . . TRBV5-1 TGCGCCAGCAGCTCCGGACAGCTTGCCTACAATGCCTACGAGCAGTACTTC CASSSGQLAYNAYEQYF
TRBJ2-1 . . TRBV4-3 TGCGCCAGCAGCCAAGCCGCGGGTTCGGGGGTTAGCTCCTACAATGAGCAGTTCTTC CASSQAAGSGVSSYNEQFF
TRBJ1-2 . few TRBV10-1 TGCGCCAGTTCTTCCTATGGCTACACCTTC CASSSYGYTF
TRBJ2-2 . . TRBV5-4 TGTGCCAGCAGCTTTTTGAGGGGGGCCGGGGAGCTGTTTTTT CASSFLRGAGELFF
TRBJ1-5 TRBD1 . TRBV27 TGTGCCAGCAGTTTACCATACAGGGGATTAGAAAGCAATCAGCCCCAGCATTTT CASSLPYRGLESNQPQHF
TRBJ2-3 TRBD2 . TRBV7-2 TGTGCCAGCAGGGGGGGACTAGCGGGAGTACCAGATACGCAGTATTTT CASRGGLAGVPDTQYF
TRBJ1-1 . . TRBV5-4 TGTGCCAGCAGCTTGGACAGGTTCAACACTGAAGCTTTCTTT CASSLDRFNTEAFF
TRBJ2-2 TRBD2 once TRBV19 TGTGCCAGTAGTATCCCAGGGAGGGGAAGAACCGGGGAGCTGTTTTTT CASSIPGRGRTGELFF
TRBJ1-1 TRBD1 . TRBV7-2 TGTGCCAGCAGCCAGGACAGGGAGAGGGAAGCTTTCTTT CASSQDREREAFF
TRBJ2-4 . . TRBV30 TGTGCCTGGAGTGACGGGGGCCCAGCCAAAAACATTCAGTACTTC CAWSDGGPAKNIQYF
TRBJ2-1 . few TRBV5-1 TGCGCCAGCAGTTACCAGACAGGTGAGCAGTTCTTC CASSYQTGEQFF
TRBJ1-2 . once TRBV18 TGTGCCAGCTCATCTCTACAGGCTAACTATGGCTACACCTTC CASSSLQANYGYTF
TRBJ2-7 . . TRBV5-1 TGCGCCAGCAGTACCGGACACTACGAGCAGTACTTC CASSTGHYEQYF
TRBJ1-5 . . TRBV5-8 TGTGCCAGCAGCCTTTGGGGGAAGAGCAATCAGCCCCAGCATTTT CASSLWGKSNQPQHF
TRBJ2-7 . . TRBV5-1 TGCGCCAGCAGCAGGGCCCACTACGAGCAGTACTTC CASSRAHYEQYF
TRBJ1-2 . . TRBV19 TGTGCCAGTAGCCCCGGGGCCGGCTATGGCTACACCTTC CASSPGAGYGYTF
TRBJ1-2 TRBD1 . TRBV5-4 TGTGCCAGCAGCTTGGGACAGGGGGCCCGCCTCCGCTATGGCTACACCTTC CASSLGQGARLRYGYTF
TRBJ2-2 . . TRBV28 TGTGCCAGCAGTTCAGTAAGGGGCGCCCCGAATCTGAACACCGGGGAGCTGTTTTTT CASSSVRGAPNLNTGELFF
TRBJ2-1 TRBD2 . TRBV7-9 TGTGCCAGCAGCTTTTCTAGCGGAGAGCAGTTCTTC CASSFSSGEQFF
TRBJ1-4 . . TRBV28 TGTGCCAGCAGTTTATACAGGAGCGGGTTTATAGCTAATGAAAAACTGTTTTTT CASSLYRSGFIANEKLFF
TRBJ1-5 . . TRBV19 TGTGCCACCGGATTTACAGGCCGCAATCAGCCCCAGCATTTT CATGFTGRNQPQHF
TRBJ1-2 TRBD1 . TRBV28 TGTGCCAGCAGTCCTACGGACAGGGGGCGCGGCTACACCTTC CASSPTDRGRGYTF
TRBJ2-7 TRBD2 . TRBV19 TGTGCCAGTAGTCCTACTAGCGGGAGGGCCAACGAGCAGTACTTC CASSPTSGRANEQYF
TRBJ2-3 TRBD2 . TRBV5-1 TGCGCCAGCAGCCCGGGACTAGCGGCGGATACGCAGTATTTT CASSPGLAADTQYF
TRBJ1-3 . . TRBV5-4 TGTGCCAGCAGCAGGGCCGGGACAAAGAGTCTTGCTGGAAACACCATATATTTT CASSRAGTKSLAGNTIYF
TRBJ2-3 . . TRBV18 TGTGCCAGCTCACCACGGGCGGGTTCTAGCACAGATACGCAGTATTTT CASSPRAGSSTDTQYF